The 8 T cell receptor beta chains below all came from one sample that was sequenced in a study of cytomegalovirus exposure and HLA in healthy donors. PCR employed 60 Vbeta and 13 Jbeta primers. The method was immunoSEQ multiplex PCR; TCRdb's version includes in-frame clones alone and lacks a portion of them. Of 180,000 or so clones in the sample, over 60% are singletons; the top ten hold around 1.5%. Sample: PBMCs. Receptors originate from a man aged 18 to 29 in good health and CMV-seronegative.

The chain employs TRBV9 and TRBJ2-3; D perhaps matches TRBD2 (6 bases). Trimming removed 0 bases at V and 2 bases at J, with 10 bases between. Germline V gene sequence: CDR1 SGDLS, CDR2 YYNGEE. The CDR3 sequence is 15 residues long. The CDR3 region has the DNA TGTGCCAGCAGCGTAGAAGGGAGGCACACAGATACGCAGTATTTT. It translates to CASSVEGRHTDTQYF.

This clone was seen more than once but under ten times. CDR3 amino acids: CASSYQGGEAFF. CDR3 coding DNA: TGTGCCAGCAGTTACCAAGGAGGGGAAGCTTTCTTT. This chain uses TRBV6-5 with TRBJ1-1, with D uncertain. Looked up from germline, CDR1 is MNHEY and CDR2 is SVGAGI. V was shortened by 2 bases and J by 8 bases, with 9 bases between the two germline ends. There are 12 residues in the CDR3.

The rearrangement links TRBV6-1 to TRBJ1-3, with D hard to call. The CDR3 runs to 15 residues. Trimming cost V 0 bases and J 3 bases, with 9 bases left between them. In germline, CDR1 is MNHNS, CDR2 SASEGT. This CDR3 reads CASSEARLGGNTIYF. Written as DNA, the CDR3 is TGTGCCAGCAGTGAAGCGCGGCTAGGTGGAAACACCATATATTTT.

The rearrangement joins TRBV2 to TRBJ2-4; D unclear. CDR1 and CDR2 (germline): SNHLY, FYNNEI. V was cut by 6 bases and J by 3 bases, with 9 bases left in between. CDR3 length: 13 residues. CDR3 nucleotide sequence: TGTGCCAGCAGCCCCCCCGGCAAAAACATTCAGTACTTC. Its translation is CASSPPGKNIQYF.

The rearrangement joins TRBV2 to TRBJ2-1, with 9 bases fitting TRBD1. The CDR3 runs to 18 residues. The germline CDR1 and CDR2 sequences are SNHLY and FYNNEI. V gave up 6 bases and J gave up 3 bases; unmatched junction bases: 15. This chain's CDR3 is CASRDPQTGTGHYNEQFF. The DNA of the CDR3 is TGTGCCAGCAGGGATCCTCAAACCGGGACAGGGCACTACAATGAGCAGTTCTTC.

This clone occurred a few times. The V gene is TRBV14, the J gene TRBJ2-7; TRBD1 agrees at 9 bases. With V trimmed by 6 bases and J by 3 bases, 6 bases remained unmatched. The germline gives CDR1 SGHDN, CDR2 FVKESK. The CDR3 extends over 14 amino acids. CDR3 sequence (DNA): TGTGCCAGCAGTCCAGGGACAGGGAACTACGAGCAGTACTTC. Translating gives CASSPGTGNYEQYF.

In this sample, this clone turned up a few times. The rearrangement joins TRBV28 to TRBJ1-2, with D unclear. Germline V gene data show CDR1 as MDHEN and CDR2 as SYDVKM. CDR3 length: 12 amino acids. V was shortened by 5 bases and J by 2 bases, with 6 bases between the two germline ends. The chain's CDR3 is CASSPGNYGYTF. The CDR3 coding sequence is TGTGCCAGCAGTCCGGGAAACTATGGCTACACCTTC.

The CDR3 loop is CASSGGGSYGYTF. In nucleotides, the CDR3 is TGTGCCAGCAGCGGCGGGGGCTCCTATGGCTACACCTTC. This chain connects TRBV11-2 to TRBJ1-2; D perhaps matches TRBD1 (6 bases). V lost 5 bases to trimming and J lost 4 bases, with 11 bases between them. The germline CDR1 and CDR2 sequences are SGHAT and FQNNGV. CDR3 length: 13 amino acids.